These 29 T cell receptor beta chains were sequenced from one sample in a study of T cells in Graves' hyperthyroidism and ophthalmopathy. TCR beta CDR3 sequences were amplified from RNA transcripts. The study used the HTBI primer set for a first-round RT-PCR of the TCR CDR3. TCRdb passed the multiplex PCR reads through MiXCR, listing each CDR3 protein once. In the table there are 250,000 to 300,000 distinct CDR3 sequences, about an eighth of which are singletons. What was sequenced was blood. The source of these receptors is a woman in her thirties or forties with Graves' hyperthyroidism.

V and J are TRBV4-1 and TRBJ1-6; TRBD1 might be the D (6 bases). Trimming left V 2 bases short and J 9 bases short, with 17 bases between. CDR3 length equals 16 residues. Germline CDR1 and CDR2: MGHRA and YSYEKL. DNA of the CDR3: TGCGCCAGCAGCCAACCCCTACAGGGAAAGGGTTCACCCCTCCACTTT. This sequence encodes CASSQPLQGKGSPLHF.

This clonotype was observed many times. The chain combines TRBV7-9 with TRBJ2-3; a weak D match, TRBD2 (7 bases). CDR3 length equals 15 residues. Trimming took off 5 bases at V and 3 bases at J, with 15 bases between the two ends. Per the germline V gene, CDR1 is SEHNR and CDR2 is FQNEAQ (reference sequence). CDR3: CASSTNAGATDTQYF. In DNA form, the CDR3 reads TGTGCCAGCAGCACTAACGCGGGGGCGACAGATACGCAGTATTTT.

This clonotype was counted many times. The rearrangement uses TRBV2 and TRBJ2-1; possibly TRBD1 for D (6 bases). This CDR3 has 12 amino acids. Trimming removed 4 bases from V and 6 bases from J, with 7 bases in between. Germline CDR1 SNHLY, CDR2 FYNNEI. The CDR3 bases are TGTGCCAGCAGTGTAGGGGGCAATGAGCAGTTCTTC. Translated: CASSVGGNEQFF. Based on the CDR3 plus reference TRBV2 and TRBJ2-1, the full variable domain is EPEVTQTPSHQVTQMGQEVILRCVPISNHLYFYWYRQILGQKVEFLVSFYNNEISEKSEIFDDQFSVERPDGSNFTLKIRSTKLEDSAMYFCASSVGGNEQFFGPGTRLTVL.

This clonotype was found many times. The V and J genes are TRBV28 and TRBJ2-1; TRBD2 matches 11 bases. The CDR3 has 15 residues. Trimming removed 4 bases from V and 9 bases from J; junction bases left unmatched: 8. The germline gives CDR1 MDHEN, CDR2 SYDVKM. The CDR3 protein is CASSSLAGVGIEQFF. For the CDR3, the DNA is TGTGCCAGCAGTTCACTAGCGGGAGTAGGCATTGAGCAGTTCTTC.

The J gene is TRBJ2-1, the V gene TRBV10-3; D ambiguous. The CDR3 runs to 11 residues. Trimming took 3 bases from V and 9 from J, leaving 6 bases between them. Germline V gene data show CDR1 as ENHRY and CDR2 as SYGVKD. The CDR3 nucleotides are TGTGCCATCAGTGATATAGCTGAGCAGTTCTTC. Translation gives CAISDIAEQFF.

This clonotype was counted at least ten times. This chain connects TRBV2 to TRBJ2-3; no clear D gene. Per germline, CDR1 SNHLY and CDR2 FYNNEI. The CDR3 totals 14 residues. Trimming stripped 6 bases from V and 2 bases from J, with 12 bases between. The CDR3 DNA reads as TGTGCCAGCAGACTTTTACTGGACACAGATACGCAGTATTTT. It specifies CASRLLLDTDTQYF. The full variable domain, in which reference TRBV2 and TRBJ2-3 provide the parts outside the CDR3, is EPEVTQTPSHQVTQMGQEVILRCVPISNHLYFYWYRQILGQKVEFLVSFYNNEISEKSEIFDDQFSVERPDGSNFTLKIRSTKLEDSAMYFCASRLLLDTDTQYFGPGTRLTVL.

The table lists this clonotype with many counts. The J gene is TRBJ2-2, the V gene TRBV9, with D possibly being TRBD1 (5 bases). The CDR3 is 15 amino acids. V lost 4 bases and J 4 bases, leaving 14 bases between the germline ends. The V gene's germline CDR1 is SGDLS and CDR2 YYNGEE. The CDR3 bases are TGTGCCAGCAGCCCTCAGGGTCAGGGCACCGGGGAGCTGTTTTTT. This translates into CASSPQGQGTGELFF.

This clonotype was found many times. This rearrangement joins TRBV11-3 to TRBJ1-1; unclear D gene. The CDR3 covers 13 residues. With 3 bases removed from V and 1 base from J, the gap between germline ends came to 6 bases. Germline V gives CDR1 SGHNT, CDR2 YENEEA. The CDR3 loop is CASSFSENTEAFF. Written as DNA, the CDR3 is TGTGCCAGCAGCTTCTCCGAGAACACTGAAGCTTTCTTT.

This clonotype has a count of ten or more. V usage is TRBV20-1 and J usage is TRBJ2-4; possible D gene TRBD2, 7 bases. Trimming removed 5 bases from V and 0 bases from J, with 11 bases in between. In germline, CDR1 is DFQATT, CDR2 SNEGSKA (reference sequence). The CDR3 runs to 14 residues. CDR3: CSAPRGGAKNIQYF. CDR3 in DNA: TGCAGTGCTCCGAGGGGGGGAGCCAAAAACATTCAGTACTTC.

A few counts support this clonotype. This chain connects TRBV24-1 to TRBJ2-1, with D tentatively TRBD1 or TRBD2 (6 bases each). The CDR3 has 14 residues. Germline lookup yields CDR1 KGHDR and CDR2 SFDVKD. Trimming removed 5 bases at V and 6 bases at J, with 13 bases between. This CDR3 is CATSVRGLTNEQFF. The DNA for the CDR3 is TGTGCCACCAGTGTTCGGGGGCTGACCAATGAGCAGTTCTTC.

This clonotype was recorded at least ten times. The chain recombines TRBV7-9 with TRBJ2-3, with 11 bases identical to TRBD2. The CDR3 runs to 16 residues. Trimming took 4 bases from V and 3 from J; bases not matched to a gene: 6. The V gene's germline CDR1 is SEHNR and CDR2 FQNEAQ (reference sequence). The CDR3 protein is CASSYTSGRTTDTQYF. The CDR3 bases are TGTGCCAGCAGCTACACTAGCGGGAGAACTACAGATACGCAGTATTTT.

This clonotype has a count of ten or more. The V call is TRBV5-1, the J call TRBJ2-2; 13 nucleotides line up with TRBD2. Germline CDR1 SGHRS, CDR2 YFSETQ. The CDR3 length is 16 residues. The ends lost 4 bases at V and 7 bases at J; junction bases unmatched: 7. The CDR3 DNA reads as TGCGCCAGCAGCCCGAGGACTAGCGGGAGTATCGGGGAGCTGTTTTTT. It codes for CASSPRTSGSIGELFF.

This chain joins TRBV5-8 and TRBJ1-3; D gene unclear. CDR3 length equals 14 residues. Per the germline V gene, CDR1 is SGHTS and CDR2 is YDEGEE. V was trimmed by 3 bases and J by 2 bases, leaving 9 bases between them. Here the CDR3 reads CASSSRGTGNTIYF. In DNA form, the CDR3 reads TGTGCCAGCAGCTCCCGGGGTACTGGAAACACCATATATTTT. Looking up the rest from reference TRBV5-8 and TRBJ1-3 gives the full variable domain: EAGVTQSPTHLIKTRGQQATLRCSPISGHTSVYWYQQALGLGLQFLLWYDEGEERNRGNFPPRFSGRQFPNYSSELNVNALELEDSALYLCASSSRGTGNTIYFGEGSWLTVV.

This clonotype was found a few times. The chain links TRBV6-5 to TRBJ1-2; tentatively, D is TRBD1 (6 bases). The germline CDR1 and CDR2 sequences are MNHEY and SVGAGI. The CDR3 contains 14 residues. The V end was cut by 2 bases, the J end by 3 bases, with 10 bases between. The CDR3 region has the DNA TGTGCCAGCAGTTACGCGGGGGCAGACTATGGCTACACCTTC. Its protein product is CASSYAGADYGYTF.

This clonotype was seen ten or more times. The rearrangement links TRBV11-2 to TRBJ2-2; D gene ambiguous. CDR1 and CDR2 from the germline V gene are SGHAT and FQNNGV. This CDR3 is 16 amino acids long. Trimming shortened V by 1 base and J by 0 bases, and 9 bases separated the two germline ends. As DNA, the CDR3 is TGTGCCAGCAGCTTAGTAGGCAAATCGAACACCGGGGAGCTGTTTTTT. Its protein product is CASSLVGKSNTGELFF.

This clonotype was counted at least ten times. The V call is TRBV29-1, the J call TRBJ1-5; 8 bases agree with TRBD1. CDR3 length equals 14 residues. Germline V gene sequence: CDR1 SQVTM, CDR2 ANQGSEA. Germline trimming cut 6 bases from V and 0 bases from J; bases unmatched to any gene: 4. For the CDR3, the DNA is TGCAGCGTAAGGACAGGGTATAGCAATCAGCCCCAGCATTTT. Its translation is CSVRTGYSNQPQHF.

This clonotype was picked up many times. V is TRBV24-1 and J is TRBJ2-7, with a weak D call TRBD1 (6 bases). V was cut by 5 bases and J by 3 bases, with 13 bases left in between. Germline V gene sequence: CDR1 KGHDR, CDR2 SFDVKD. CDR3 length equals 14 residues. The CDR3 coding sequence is TGTGCCACCAGTGGTCCAAGAGGGGGCTACGAGCAGTACTTC. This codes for CATSGPRGGYEQYF.

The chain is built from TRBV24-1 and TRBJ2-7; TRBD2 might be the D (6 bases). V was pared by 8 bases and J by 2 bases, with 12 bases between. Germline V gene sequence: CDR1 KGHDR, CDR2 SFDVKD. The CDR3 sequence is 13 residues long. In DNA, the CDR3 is TGTGCCACCACTTACGGGGGTCCCTACGAGCAGTACTTC. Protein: CATTYGGPYEQYF.

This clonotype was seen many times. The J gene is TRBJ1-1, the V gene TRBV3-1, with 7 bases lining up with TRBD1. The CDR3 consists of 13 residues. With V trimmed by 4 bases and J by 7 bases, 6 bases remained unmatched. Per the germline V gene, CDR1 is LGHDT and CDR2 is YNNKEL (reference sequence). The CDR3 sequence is CASSRLRDSEAFF. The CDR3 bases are TGTGCCAGCAGCCGGCTCCGGGACAGTGAAGCTTTCTTT.

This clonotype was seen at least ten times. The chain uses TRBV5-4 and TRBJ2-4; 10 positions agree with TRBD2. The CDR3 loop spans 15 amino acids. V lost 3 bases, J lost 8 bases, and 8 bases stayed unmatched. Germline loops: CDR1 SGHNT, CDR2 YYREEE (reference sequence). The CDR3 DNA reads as TGTGCCAGCAGCTCACGGACTAGCGGAGGGGACATTCAGTACTTC. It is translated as CASSSRTSGGDIQYF.

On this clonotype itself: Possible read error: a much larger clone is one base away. The chain's CDR3 is CVIGTGDLQETQYF. CDR3 DNA sequence: TGTGTCATCGGGACAGGGGATCTCCAAGAGACCCAGTACTTC. The V call is TRBV15, the J call TRBJ2-5; 10 bases are a match to TRBD1. The CDR3 is 14 amino acids. The germline gives CDR1 LNHNV, CDR2 YYDKDF (reference sequence).

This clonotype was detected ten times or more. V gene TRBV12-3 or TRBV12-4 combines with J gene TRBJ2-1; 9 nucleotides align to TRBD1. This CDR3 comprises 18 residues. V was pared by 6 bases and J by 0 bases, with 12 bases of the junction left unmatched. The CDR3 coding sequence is TGTGCCAGCAGCCTAGACCCATCGGACAGGGGCTCCTACAATGAGCAGTTCTTC. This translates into CASSLDPSDRGSYNEQFF.

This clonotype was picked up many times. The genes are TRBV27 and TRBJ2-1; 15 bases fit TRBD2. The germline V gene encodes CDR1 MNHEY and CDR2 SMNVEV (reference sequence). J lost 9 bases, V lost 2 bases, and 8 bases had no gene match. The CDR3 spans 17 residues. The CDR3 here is CASSLLPGLAGGGEQFF. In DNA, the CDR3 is TGTGCCAGCAGTTTACTCCCCGGACTAGCGGGAGGGGGTGAGCAGTTCTTC.

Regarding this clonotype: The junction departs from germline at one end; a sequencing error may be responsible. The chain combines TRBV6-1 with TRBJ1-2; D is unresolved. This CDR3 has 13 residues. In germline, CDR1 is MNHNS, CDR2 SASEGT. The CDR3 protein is CASTQLDFGGCTF. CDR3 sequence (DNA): TGTGCCAGCACCCAACTTGATTTCGGTGGCTGCACCTTC.

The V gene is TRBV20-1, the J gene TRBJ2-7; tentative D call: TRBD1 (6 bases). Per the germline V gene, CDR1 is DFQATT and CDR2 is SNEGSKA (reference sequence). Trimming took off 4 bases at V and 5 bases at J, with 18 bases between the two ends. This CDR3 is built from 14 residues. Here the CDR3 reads CSATPGQRDNEQYF. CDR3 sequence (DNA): TGCAGTGCTACCCCAGGACAGAGGGACAACGAGCAGTACTTC.

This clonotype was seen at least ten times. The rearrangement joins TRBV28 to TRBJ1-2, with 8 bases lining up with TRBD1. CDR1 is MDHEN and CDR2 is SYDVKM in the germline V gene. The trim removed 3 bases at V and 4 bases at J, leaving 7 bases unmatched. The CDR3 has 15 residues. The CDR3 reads CASSFAGGRGYGYTF. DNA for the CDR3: TGTGCCAGCAGTTTCGCAGGGGGCAGGGGCTATGGCTACACCTTC.

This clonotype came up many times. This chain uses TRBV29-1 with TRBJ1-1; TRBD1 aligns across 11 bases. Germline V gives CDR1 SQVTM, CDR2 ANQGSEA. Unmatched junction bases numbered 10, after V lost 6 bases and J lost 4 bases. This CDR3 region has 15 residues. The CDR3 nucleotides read TGCAGCGTCCAACGGTCCGGGACAGGGGGCACTGAAGCTTTCTTT. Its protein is CSVQRSGTGGTEAFF.

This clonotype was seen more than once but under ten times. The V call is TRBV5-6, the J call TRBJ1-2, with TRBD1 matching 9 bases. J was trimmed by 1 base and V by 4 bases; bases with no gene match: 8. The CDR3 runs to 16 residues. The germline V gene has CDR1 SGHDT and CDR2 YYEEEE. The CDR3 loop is CASSRDRAIFNYGYTF. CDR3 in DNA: TGTGCCAGCAGCCGGGACAGGGCCATCTTTAACTATGGCTACACCTTC. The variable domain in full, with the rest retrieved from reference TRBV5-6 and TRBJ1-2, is DAGVTQSPTHLIKTRGQQVTLRCSPKSGHDTVSWYQQALGQGPQFIFQYYEEEERQRGNFPDRFSGHQFPNYSSELNVNALLLGDSALYLCASSRDRAIFNYGYTFGSGTRLTVV.

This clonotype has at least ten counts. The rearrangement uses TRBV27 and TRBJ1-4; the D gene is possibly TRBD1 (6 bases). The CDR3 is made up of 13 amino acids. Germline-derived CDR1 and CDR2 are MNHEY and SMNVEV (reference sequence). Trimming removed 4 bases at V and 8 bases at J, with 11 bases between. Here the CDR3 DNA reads TGTGCCAGCAGTTGGGGGACATACGAAAAACTGTTTTTT. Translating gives CASSWGTYEKLFF.